This T cell receptor (beta chain) was found in a study of T-cell memory formation after mild COVID-19 (dated by TCRdb to the early 2020s). Study-wide context: Most TCR sequence clusters were specific to one of the two donors. In a couple of donors, T-cell clones that expanded and contracted after mild COVID-19 were followed by sequencing TCRalpha and TCRbeta repertoires longitudinally. Two young, previously healthy adult volunteers made up the cohort, one male and one female. On the study overall, not on this receptor specifically: Whether the second-wave clones peaking on day 37 were SARS-CoV-2 specific was not confirmed. Contracting CD4+ clones were located mainly in the CM and EM memory subsets, whereas CD8+ clones were found to be enriched in EMRA. Clones that contracted from day 15 to 85 showed balanced CD4/CD8 phenotypes, whereas a second wave of clones that expanded from day 15 to 37 leaned towards CD4+. Some responding clones were detected in pre-infection memory, which suggested that pre-existing cross-reactive memory T cells had joined the SARS-CoV-2 response. Only a couple of mild cases were covered by the study, and larger cohorts that include severe cases with pre-infection samples were considered necessary.

PBMCs were isolated by Ficoll-Paque density gradient centrifugation. This clonotype has a handful of counts. It lacks a known antigen. Per-base qualities were not stored, and no clone one base away is much larger. Sequenced on an Illumina NovaSeq 6000. TCRalpha and TCRbeta cDNA libraries were constructed by 5'RACE with constant-segment primers, with sample barcodes and unique molecular identifiers being introduced. RNA was extracted from every sample with Trizol reagent. Amplification of the libraries took two PCR steps, and the second step added a second sample barcode plus Illumina TruSeq adapters. Libraries were sequenced on an Illumina NovaSeq with 2 x 150 bp paired-end reads. As for how the authors treated the data: Reads were demultiplexed and collapsed into UMI-guided consensus sequences with migec v1.2.7. With mixcr v2.1.11, UMI consensuses were aligned to TRA and TRB V and J templates and assembled into clonotypes. A clonotype was counted as expanded or contracted only if both edgeR and NoisET called the change significant, with noise models trained on biological replicates. For edgeR calls, the thresholds were a false discovery rate-adjusted p below 0.01 and a log2 fold-change of 1. PCA with hierarchical clustering of max-normalized trajectories of the 1000 most abundant clonotypes was used as exploratory dynamics analysis. Separately sequenced CD4+ and CD8+ repertoires were used to assign a CD4 or CD8 phenotype to each responding clone. The raw public data were reprocessed by TCRdb itself: fastp quality trimming at Q25, MiXCR clonotype calling, in-frame beta chains only. Each CDR3 protein gets just one entry, which takes the most common genes and DNA from the rows behind it. Clone size and V and J calls follow TCRdb, not the original study. The table for this sample lists fewer than 700,000 distinct CDR3 sequences; about a fifth of them were counted only once. The ten most abundant clones make up around 9.2% of the sample.

The germline V gene sets CDR1 to SGHDN and CDR2 to FVKESK. The germline V and J ends show losses of 1 base and 2 bases respectively, and no gene match explains 11 bases of the junction. The CDR3, from cysteine to phenylalanine, totals 18 residues. Just CDR3 DNA is preserved here, 54 bases in frame from base 1. The clonotype was recovered from an adult woman who had mild COVID-19 (a few samples of this study predate the infection). The sample titles of this study are shuffled in the database, so cell type and time point are left out; the donor was told from shared clones. Sequenced: PBMCs or a T cell subset sorted from them (not recorded which). The chain is encoded by TRBV14 joined to TRBJ2-1, and TRBD2 matches 7 of the central bases. The DNA sequence follows: TGTGCCAGCAGCCAAGGATCCTCCAAAGCGGGACCCTACAATGAGCAGTTCTTC. This sequence encodes CASSQGSSKAGPYNEQFF.